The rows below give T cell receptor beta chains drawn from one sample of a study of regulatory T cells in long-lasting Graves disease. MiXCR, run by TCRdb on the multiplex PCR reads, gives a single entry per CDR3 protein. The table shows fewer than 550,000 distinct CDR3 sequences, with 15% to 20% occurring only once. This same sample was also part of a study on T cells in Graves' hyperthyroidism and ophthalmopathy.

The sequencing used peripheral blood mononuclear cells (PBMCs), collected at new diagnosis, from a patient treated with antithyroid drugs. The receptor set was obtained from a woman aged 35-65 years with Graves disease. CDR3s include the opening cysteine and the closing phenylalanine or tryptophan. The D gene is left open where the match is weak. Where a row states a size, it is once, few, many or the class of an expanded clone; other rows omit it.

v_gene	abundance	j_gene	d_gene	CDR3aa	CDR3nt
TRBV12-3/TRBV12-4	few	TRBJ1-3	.	CASSSRPRRGNTIYF	TGTGCCAGCAGCTCCCGACCCCGGAGGGGAAACACCATATATTTT
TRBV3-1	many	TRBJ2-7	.	CASSQVLPGEQYF	TGTGCCAGCAGCCAAGTGCTTCCTGGGGAGCAGTACTTC
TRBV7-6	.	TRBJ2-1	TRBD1	CASSLRPGTGPYNEQFF	TGTGCCAGCAGCTTACGCCCCGGGACAGGACCCTACAATGAGCAGTTCTTC
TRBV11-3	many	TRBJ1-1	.	CAIPPAKIEAFF	TGTGCCATCCCTCCCGCCAAAATTGAAGCTTTCTTT
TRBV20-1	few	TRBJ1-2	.	CSASRLRDSHEYTF	TGCAGTGCTAGTAGACTCCGGGACTCACATGAATACACCTTC
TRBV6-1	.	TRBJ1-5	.	CASRPGFLGQSPQHF	TGTGCCAGCAGACCGGGGTTCCTTGGGCAATCGCCCCAGCATTTT
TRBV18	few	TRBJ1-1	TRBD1	CASSPQMGQGGTEAFF	TGTGCCAGCTCACCACAAATGGGACAGGGGGGTACTGAAGCTTTCTTT
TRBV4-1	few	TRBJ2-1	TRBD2	CASSRTTSGDYNEQFF	TGCGCCAGCAGCCGCACGACTAGCGGTGATTACAATGAGCAGTTCTTC
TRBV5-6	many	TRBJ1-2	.	CASSLLNGYTF	TGTGCCAGCAGCCTGCTGAATGGCTACACCTTC
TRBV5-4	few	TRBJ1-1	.	CASSLRLADEAFF	TGTGCCAGCAGCTTGAGGCTGGCCGATGAAGCTTTCTTT
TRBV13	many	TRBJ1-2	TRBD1	CASSGTGGPSYGYTF	TGTGCCAGCAGCGGGACAGGGGGCCCCAGCTATGGCTACACCTTC
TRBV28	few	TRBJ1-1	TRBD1	CASSNTDRAIWLYENTEAFF	TGTGCCAGCAGTAACACAGACAGGGCGATATGGCTATATGAGAACACTGAAGCTTTCTTT
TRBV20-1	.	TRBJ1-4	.	CSARELGGANEKLFF	TGCAGTGCTAGAGAGTTGGGGGGCGCGAATGAAAAACTGTTTTTT
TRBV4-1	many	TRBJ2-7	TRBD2	CASSQELAGPYEQYF	TGCGCCAGCAGCCAAGAACTAGCGGGGCCCTACGAGCAGTACTTC
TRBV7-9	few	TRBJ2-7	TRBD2	CASSSRGASGVYEQYF	TGTGCCAGCAGCTCACGGGGAGCCAGCGGGGTGTACGAGCAGTACTTC
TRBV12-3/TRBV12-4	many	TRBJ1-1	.	CASSLSVGGWSAEAFF	TGTGCCAGCAGTTTAAGCGTCGGGGGATGGTCTGCTGAAGCTTTCTTT
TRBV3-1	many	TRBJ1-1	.	CASSHGQPSNTEAFF	TGTGCCAGCAGCCATGGACAGCCTTCGAACACTGAAGCTTTCTTT